This passage covers 18 T cell receptor beta chains from one sample sequenced in a study of cytomegalovirus exposure and HLA in healthy donors. PCR used 60 Vbeta primers and 13 Jbeta primers. TCRdb keeps only in-frame clones here, not all; method: immunoSEQ multiplex PCR. The profile covers 120,000 or so clones, with about three quarters appearing a single time and roughly 6.1% taken by the ten largest. Sequencing used PBMCs. Receptors were obtained from a woman aged 40 to 50 in good health and CMV-seronegative.

Concerning this clone: The same CDR3 can be traced to other DNA sequences in this sample. This chain connects TRBV7-9 to TRBJ1-2; no reliable D call. Germline CDR1 is SEHNR and CDR2 is FQNEAQ (reference sequence). Deletions cut 1 base from V and 2 bases from J, with 11 bases between. The CDR3 has 15 residues. The CDR3 sequence is CASSLGVAGNYGYTF. In DNA, the CDR3 is TGTGCCAGCAGCTTAGGCGTTGCGGGGAACTATGGCTACACCTTC.

Regarding this clone: Mismatch with germline at one junction end may stem from a read error. This chain connects TRBV6-5 to TRBJ2-6; tentative D call: TRBD1 (6 bases). The CDR3 has 15 amino acids. Per germline, CDR1 MNHEY and CDR2 SVGAGI. The CDR3 nucleotides read TGTGCCAGCACCCAGGACAGCTCTGGGGCCAACGGCCTGACTTTC. Amino acid sequence: CASTQDSSGANGLTF.

This chain links TRBV7-2 with TRBJ2-3, with D unclear. Germline CDR1 reads SGHTA; CDR2 reads FQGNSA. CDR3 size: 13 residues. V was trimmed by 4 bases and J by 5 bases, leaving 10 bases between them. The CDR3 sequence: CASSSQALDTQYF. The CDR3 nucleotides are TGTGCCAGCAGCTCCCAGGCATTAGATACGCAGTATTTT.

The V call is TRBV11-2, the J call TRBJ2-5; 8 bases agree with TRBD2. With V trimmed by 5 bases and J by 11 bases, 16 bases remained unmatched. The CDR3 length is 15 residues. Germline V lookup: CDR1 SGHAT, CDR2 FQNNGV. Here the CDR3 reads CASSPTSGSSGEQYF. Here the CDR3 DNA reads TGTGCCAGCAGCCCCACGAGCGGGAGTTCTGGAGAGCAGTACTTC. The whole variable domain, filled in from reference TRBV11-2 and TRBJ2-5, reads EAGVAQSPRYKIIEKRQSVAFWCNPISGHATLYWYQQILGQGPKLLIQFQNNGVVDDSQLPKDRFSAERLKGVDSTLKIQPAKLEDSAVYLCASSPTSGSSGEQYFGPGTRLLVL.

J is TRBJ2-7 and V is TRBV14, with 8 positions matching TRBD2. V was pared by 0 bases and J by 9 bases, with 4 bases of the junction left unmatched. The CDR3 contains 13 residues. CDR1 is SGHDN and CDR2 is FVKESK in the germline V gene. CDR3 sequence: CASSQDGLAVQYF. DNA for the CDR3: TGTGCCAGCAGCCAAGACGGACTAGCTGTGCAGTACTTC. Full variable domain (remainder filled in from reference TRBV14 and TRBJ2-7): EAGVTQFPSHSVIEKGQTVTLRCDPISGHDNLYWYRRVMGKEIKFLLHFVKESKQDESGMPNNRFLAERTGGTYSTLKVQPAELEDSGVYFCASSQDGLAVQYFGPGTRLTVT.

The CDR3 nucleotides are TGTGCCAGCAGTTCCCTGGGACAGGGGGCATATGGCTACACCTTC. It yields the protein CASSSLGQGAYGYTF. V gene TRBV6-1 combines with J gene TRBJ1-2; 12 bases line up with TRBD1. In germline, CDR1 is MNHNS, CDR2 SASEGT. Trimming removed 5 bases from V and 5 bases from J; junction bases left unmatched: 6. The CDR3 consists of 15 residues.

The chain carries TRBV5-1 and TRBJ2-7, with 7 positions matching TRBD2. Germline lookup yields CDR1 SGHRS and CDR2 YFSETQ. CDR3 size: 20 residues. The junction had 22 bases not matched to a gene; V was cut back by 4 bases and J by 0 bases. The CDR3 region is CASSPDGSHSRLAASYEQYF. The DNA for the CDR3 is TGCGCCAGCAGCCCTGACGGCTCCCACTCCCGACTAGCCGCCTCCTACGAGCAGTACTTC.

V is TRBV19 and J is TRBJ2-7; 9 nucleotides line up with TRBD1. CDR1 LNHDA and CDR2 SQIVND come from the germline V gene (reference sequence). The CDR3 is 16 residues long. After removal of 5 bases from V and 2 bases from J, the junction contained 10 bases not matched to a gene. The DNA for the CDR3 is TGTGCCAGTAGTCTAGGCCCGGGACAGGGAACCTACGAGCAGTACTTC. This translates into CASSLGPGQGTYEQYF.

The table lists this clone with a count of one. The chain links TRBV29-1 to TRBJ2-2; D perhaps matches TRBD2 (5 bases). Germline loops: CDR1 SQVTM, CDR2 ANQGSEA. This CDR3 region has 14 residues. Trimming stripped 6 bases from V and 6 bases from J, with 17 bases between. The CDR3 protein is CSVEQRTPAGELFF. Here the CDR3 DNA reads TGCAGCGTGGAGCAGAGGACTCCGGCCGGGGAGCTGTTTTTT.

The chain links TRBV19 to TRBJ1-3; the D gene is possibly TRBD1 (5 bases). Trimming stripped 8 bases from V and 4 bases from J, with 18 bases between. There are 15 residues in the CDR3. Germline values: CDR1 LNHDA, CDR2 SQIVND (reference sequence). The CDR3 DNA reads as TGTGCCAGTTCTACCGGGACCGGGGGAGGAAACACCATATATTTT. Its translation: CASSTGTGGGNTIYF.

The table lists this clone with a few counts. The chain joins TRBV29-1 to TRBJ2-7; maybe TRBD2 (6 bases). Germline lookup yields CDR1 SQVTM and CDR2 ANQGSEA. V was clipped by 3 bases and J by 6 bases, with 15 bases between them. The CDR3 totals 13 residues. This CDR3 reads CSVDVGGNFEQYF. The CDR3 nucleotides read TGCAGCGTTGATGTTGGGGGGAACTTCGAGCAGTACTTC.

This clone turned up a few times. Distinct nucleotide sequences in the sample also encode this CDR3. This chain links TRBV28 with TRBJ1-3; 7 bases match TRBD1. CDR3 length: 15 residues. J gave up 4 bases and V 2 bases, and 5 bases lay outside the gene matches. Germline CDR1 MDHEN, CDR2 SYDVKM. CDR3 coding DNA: TGTGCCAGCAGTTTACAACAGGGGTGGGGAAACACCATATATTTT. It is translated as CASSLQQGWGNTIYF.

This chain links TRBV19 with TRBJ2-1; 10 positions match TRBD2. This CDR3 comprises 16 residues. CDR1 is LNHDA, CDR2 SQIVND, per germline (reference sequence). V lost 5 bases and J lost 5; bases outside the gene matches: 9. The DNA of the CDR3 is TGTGCCAGTAGTTCCCAGCGGGAGGGCCTCCACAATGAGCAGTTCTTC. It codes for CASSSQREGLHNEQFF.

Only a few counts were recorded for this clone. This chain connects TRBV6-1 to TRBJ1-5; 7 bases agree with TRBD1. The V gene's germline CDR1 is MNHNS and CDR2 SASEGT. The CDR3 contains 14 residues. V was pared by 6 bases and J by 7 bases, with 9 bases of the junction left unmatched. CDR3 sequence reads: CASRTQGVWQPQHF. In DNA form, the CDR3 reads TGTGCCAGCAGAACCCAGGGGGTATGGCAGCCCCAGCATTTT.

A note on this clone: An end of the junction does not agree with germline; a read error may underlie this. The rearrangement links TRBV7-2 to TRBJ2-1; 11 bases line up with TRBD2. The CDR3 length is 16 residues. Germline CDR1 and CDR2: SGHTA and FQGNSA. The CDR3 bases are TGTGCCAGCATCTTAGGACTAGCGGGCCTTAACAATGAGCAGTTCTTC. Encoded protein: CASILGLAGLNNEQFF.

The gene calls are TRBV5-1 and TRBJ1-1; D possibly corresponds to TRBD1 (6 bases). This CDR3 has 16 residues. Looked up from germline, CDR1 is SGHRS and CDR2 is YFSETQ. Trimming removed 4 bases at V and 5 bases at J, with 21 bases between. The CDR3 DNA sequence: TGCGCCAGCAGCAGGGGTGGTTCAGGGGAGCGGACTGAAGCTTTCTTT. Protein: CASSRGGSGERTEAFF.

V usage is TRBV4-2 and J usage is TRBJ2-1; 13 bases fit TRBD2. The V and J ends lost 6 bases and 1 base, in that order; junction bases with no gene match: 6. The CDR3 sequence is 17 residues long. The germline V gene encodes CDR1 LGHNA and CDR2 YNFKEQ. Here the CDR3 reads CASSRTSGSRSYNEQFF. As DNA, the CDR3 is TGTGCCAGCAGTCGGACTAGCGGGAGCCGGTCCTACAATGAGCAGTTCTTC.

The V call is TRBV19, the J call TRBJ2-1; the D gene is possibly TRBD2 (5 bases). This CDR3 contains 15 residues. Germline lookup yields CDR1 LNHDA and CDR2 SQIVND (reference sequence). Deletions cut 5 bases from V and 7 bases from J, with 18 bases between. CDR3 sequence reads: CASSLQSGLGNEQFF. The CDR3 nucleotides read TGTGCCAGTAGTCTCCAGAGTGGACTTGGGAATGAGCAGTTCTTC.